The T cell receptor (beta chain) under discussion was sequenced for a study of T cell clonotyping in hematopoietic cell transplantation. Study-wide context: Cytoreduction preceded collection of pretransplant recipient samples. Study-level results: After transplant, recipient diversity fell while pathologically expanded clonotypes grew through day 180.

Sequencing used immunoSEQ multiplex PCR; TCRdb keeps in-frame clones, though not all of them. This sample has approximately 28,000 clones; 75% to 85% occur once, and the top ten carry nearly 25%. Time point reported: recipient sample about 28 days before transplant, after cytoreduction. For this clone: Its target is unknown.

V shed 1 base and J shed 4 bases, with 14 bases lying between them. CDR1 and CDR2 (germline): SEHNR, FQNEAQ (reference sequence). CDR3 length: 16 amino acids. This chain connects TRBV7-9 to TRBJ1-5; a possible D gene is TRBD1 (5 bases). The sequencing used peripheral blood mononuclear cells, collected before stem cell transplant. This TCR derives from a woman aged 55-75 years with acute myeloid leukemia. Some clones in this sample may be carry-over from other donors' samples. CDR3 sequence reads: CASSLGGTARNQPQHF. The CDR3 nucleotides read TGTGCCAGCAGCTTAGGGGGGACCGCGAGGAATCAGCCCCAGCATTTT.